Here is one T cell receptor beta chain with its context. Its antigen remains unidentified. Sequencing used immunoSEQ multiplex PCR; TCRdb keeps in-frame clones, though not all of them. The sample has approximately 61,000 clones, nearly 90% seen once. With 0 bases clipped from V and 9 bases from J, the junction kept 5 bases outside the gene matches. Germline-derived CDR1 and CDR2 are MGHRA and YSYEKL. The CDR3 runs 15 residues. This record comes from a study of OX40 agonist ivuxolimab in advanced cancers. Study results and caveats: In the 0.1-3.0 mg/kg groups, partial responders showed among the lowest expansion.

The chain combines TRBV4-1 with TRBJ2-1; 10 bases agree with TRBD2. Sequenced material: CD4+ or CD8+ T cells sorted from blood, taken in a trial of the OX40 agonist ivuxolimab. The origin of this receptor is an adult with an advanced solid tumor such as melanoma, head and neck, liver or kidney cancer. CDR3 amino acids: CASSQEGAGGREQFF. Here the CDR3 DNA reads TGCGCCAGCAGCCAAGAAGGAGCGGGGGGGCGTGAGCAGTTCTTC.